These 5 T cell receptor beta chains share one sample of origin, sequenced in a study of T cells in Graves' hyperthyroidism and ophthalmopathy. Researchers took RNA transcripts and amplified the TCR beta CDR3 regions from them. When the TCR CDR3 underwent first-round RT-PCR, the HTBI primer set was used. MiXCR was run by TCRdb on the multiplex PCR reads, yielding one entry per CDR3 protein. The repertoire holds approximately 610,000 distinct CDR3 sequences, with approximately 15% as singletons. Sequencing was done on a sample of blood. Every receptor here comes from a woman in her late teens or twenties with Graves' hyperthyroidism.

About this clonotype itself: Likely a read error: the CDR3 ends without its conserved phenylalanine or tryptophan. The chain couples TRBV6-9 to TRBJ2-3, with 8 bases aligning to TRBD2. J gave up 2 bases and V 3 bases, and 10 bases lay outside the gene matches. CDR3 length equals 17 residues. Germline assignment: CDR1 MNHGY and CDR2 SVAAGI. CDR3 nucleotide sequence: TGTGCCAGCAGTTACATCCGGAGGCGGGGGGCCACAGATACGCAGTATCTT. Translation gives CASSYIRRRGATDTQYL.

The gene calls are TRBV18 and TRBJ1-5; D gene unclear. The CDR3 is 16 amino acids. Germline loops: CDR1 KGHSH, CDR2 LQKENI. Trimming shortened V by 6 bases and J by 2 bases, and 17 bases separated the two germline ends. DNA for the CDR3: TGTGCCAGCTCGCCCGGACGGCAGTGGGGCAATCAGCCCCAGCATTTT. Translating gives CASSPGRQWGNQPQHF.

This clonotype has a handful of counts. CDR3 protein: CASSYSNFGGELFF. The CDR3 DNA is TGTGCCAGCAGTTACTCGAACTTCGGCGGGGAGCTGTTTTTT. The chain links TRBV6-2 or TRBV6-3 to TRBJ2-2; D gene uncertain. Germline loops: CDR1 MNHEY, CDR2 SVGEGT. The V and J ends lost 0 bases and 7 bases respectively, with 9 bases between them. The length of the CDR3 is 14 residues.

This clonotype was picked up many times. The chain uses TRBV12-3 or TRBV12-4 and TRBJ2-1; weak D call: TRBD1 (8 bases). The length of the CDR3 is 16 residues. Trimming pared 10 bases from V and 4 bases from J, leaving 23 bases between. The CDR3 coding sequence is TGTGCCACCACCCCCCAGAGCGGGACAGGTTACAATGAGCAGTTCTTC. Translating gives CATTPQSGTGYNEQFF.

The gene calls are TRBV7-2 and TRBJ2-5, with TRBD2 identical over 15 bases. The V gene end was trimmed by 2 bases and the J gene end by 4 bases; junction bases not matched to a gene: 8. Germline-derived CDR1 and CDR2 are SGHTA and FQGNSA. This CDR3 spans 18 amino acids. CDR3 DNA sequence: TGTGCCAGCAGCTTAATGACCCCGGGACTAGCGGGAGGAGAGACCCAGTACTTC. Translation: CASSLMTPGLAGGETQYF.